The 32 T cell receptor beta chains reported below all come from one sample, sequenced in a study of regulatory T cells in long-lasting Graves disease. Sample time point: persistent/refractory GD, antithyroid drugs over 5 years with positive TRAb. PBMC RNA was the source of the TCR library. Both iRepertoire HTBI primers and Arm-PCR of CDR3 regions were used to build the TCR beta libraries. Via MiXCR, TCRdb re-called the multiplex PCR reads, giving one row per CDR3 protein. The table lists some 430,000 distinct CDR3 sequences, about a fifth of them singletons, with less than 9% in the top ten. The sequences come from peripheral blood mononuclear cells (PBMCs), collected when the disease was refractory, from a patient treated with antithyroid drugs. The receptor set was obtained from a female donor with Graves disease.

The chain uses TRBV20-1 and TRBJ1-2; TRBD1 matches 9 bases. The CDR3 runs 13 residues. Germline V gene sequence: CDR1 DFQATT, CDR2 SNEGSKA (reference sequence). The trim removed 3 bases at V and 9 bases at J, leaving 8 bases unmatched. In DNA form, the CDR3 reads TGCAGTGCTAGGGAACAGGGGGCTGATAGCTACACCTTC. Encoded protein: CSAREQGADSYTF.

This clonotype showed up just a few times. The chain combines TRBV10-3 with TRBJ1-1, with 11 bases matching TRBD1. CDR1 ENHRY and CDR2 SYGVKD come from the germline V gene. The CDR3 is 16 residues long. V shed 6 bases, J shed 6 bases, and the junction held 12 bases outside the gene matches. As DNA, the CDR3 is TGTGCCATCAGACACGCCCTGGGACAGGGGGATCCTGAAGCTTTCTTT. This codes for CAIRHALGQGDPEAFF.

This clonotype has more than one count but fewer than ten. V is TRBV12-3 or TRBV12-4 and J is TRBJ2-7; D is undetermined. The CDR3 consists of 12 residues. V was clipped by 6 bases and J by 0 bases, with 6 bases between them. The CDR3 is CASRGNSYEQYF. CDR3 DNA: TGTGCCAGCAGGGGGAACTCCTACGAGCAGTACTTC.

The CDR3 DNA sequence: TGTGCCAGCAGTGAAGCTCGAGGCCTAGGAGGTCTTACGCAGTATTTT. It specifies CASSEARGLGGLTQYF. The chain recombines TRBV6-1 with TRBJ2-3; a weak D match, TRBD2 (5 bases). Germline CDR1 and CDR2: MNHNS and SASEGT. The germline V and J ends were trimmed by 0 bases and 8 bases, with 18 bases remaining between them. CDR3 size: 16 residues.

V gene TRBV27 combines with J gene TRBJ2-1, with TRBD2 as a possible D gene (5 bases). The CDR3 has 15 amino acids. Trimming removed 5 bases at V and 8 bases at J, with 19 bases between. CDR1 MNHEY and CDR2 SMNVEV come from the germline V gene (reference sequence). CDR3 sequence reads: CASSASGIPGDEQFF. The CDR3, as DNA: TGTGCCAGCAGTGCCTCCGGGATCCCCGGGGATGAGCAGTTCTTC.

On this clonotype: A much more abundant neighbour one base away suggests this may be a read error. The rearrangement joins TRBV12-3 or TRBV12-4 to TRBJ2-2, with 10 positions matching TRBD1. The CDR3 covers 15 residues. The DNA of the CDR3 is TGTGCCAGCAGCCGACAGGGGGCGAACACCTGGGAGCTGTTTTTT. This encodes CASSRQGANTWELFF.

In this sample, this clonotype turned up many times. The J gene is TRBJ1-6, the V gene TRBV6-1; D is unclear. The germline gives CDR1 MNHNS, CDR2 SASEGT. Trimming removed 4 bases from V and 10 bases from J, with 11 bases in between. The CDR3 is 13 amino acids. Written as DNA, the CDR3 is TGTGCCAGCAGTGGGGGAGGGAGGTCACCCCTCCACTTT. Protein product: CASSGGGRSPLHF.

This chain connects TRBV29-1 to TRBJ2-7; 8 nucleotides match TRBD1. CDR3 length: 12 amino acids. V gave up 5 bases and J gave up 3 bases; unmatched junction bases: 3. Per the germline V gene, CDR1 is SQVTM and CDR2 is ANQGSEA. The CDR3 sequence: CSVRQGFYEQYF. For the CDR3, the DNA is TGCAGCGTTCGACAGGGGTTCTACGAGCAGTACTTC.

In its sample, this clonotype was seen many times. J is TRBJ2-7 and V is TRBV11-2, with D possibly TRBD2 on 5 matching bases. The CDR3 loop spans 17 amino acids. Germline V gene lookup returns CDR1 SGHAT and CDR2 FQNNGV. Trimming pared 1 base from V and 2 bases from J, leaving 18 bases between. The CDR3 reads CASSLGPDSRNTYEQYF. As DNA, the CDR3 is TGTGCCAGCAGCTTAGGTCCGGACTCGCGGAATACCTACGAGCAGTACTTC.

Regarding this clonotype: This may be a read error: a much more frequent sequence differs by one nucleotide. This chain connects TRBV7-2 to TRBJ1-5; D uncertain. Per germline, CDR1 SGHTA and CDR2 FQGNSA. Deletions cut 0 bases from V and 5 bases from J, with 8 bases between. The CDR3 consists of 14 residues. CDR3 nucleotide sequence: TGTGCCAGCAGCTTAGCGAACGGCTATCAGCCCCAGCATTTT. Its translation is CASSLANGYQPQHF.

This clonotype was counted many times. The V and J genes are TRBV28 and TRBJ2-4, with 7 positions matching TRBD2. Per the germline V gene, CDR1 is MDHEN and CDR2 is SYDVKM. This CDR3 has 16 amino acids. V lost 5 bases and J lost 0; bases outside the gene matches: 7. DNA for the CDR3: TGTGCCAGCAGTCTCCAGCGGGGACTAGCCAAAAACATTCAGTACTTC. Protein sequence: CASSLQRGLAKNIQYF.

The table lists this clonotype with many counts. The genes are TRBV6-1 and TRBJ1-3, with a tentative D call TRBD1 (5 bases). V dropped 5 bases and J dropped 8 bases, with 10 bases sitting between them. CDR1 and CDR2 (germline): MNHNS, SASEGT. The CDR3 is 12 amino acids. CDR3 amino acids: CASSTPRDTIYF. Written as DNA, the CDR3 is TGTGCCAGCAGTACACCCAGGGACACCATATATTTT.

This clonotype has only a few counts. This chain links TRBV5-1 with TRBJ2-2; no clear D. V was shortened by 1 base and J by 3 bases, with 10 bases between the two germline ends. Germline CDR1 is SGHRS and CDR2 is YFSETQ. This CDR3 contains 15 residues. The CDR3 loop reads CASSLQAGYTGELFF. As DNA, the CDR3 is TGCGCCAGCAGCTTGCAGGCAGGATACACCGGGGAGCTGTTTTTT. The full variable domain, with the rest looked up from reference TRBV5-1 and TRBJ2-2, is KAGVTQTPRYLIKTRGQQVTLSCSPISGHRSVSWYQQTPGQGLQFLFEYFSETQRNKGNFPGRFSGRQFSNSRSEMNVSTLELGDSALYLCASSLQAGYTGELFFGEGSRLTVL.

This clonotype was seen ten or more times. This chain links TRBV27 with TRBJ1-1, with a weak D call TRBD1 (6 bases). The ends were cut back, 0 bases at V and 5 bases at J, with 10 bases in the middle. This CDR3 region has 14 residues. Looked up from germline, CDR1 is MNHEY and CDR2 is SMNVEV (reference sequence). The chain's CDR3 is CASSLSGGWTEAFF. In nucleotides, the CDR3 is TGTGCCAGCAGTTTATCGGGGGGCTGGACTGAAGCTTTCTTT.

The CDR3 reads CASSQGISYEQYF. CDR3 nucleotides: TGTGCCAGCTCCCAGGGGATCTCCTACGAGCAGTACTTC. V is TRBV6-1 and J is TRBJ2-7, with TRBD1 as a possible D gene (6 bases). Germline CDR1 and CDR2: MNHNS and SASEGT. Trimming removed 8 bases from V and 0 bases from J, with 11 bases in between. The CDR3 spans 13 residues.

The CDR3 nucleotides read TGTGCCACCAGCAGAGATATCCCTAGCGGGAGGGGCAATGAGCAGTTCTTC. Its protein is CATSRDIPSGRGNEQFF. The genes are TRBV15 and TRBJ2-5; 12 nucleotides line up with TRBD2. The end of the DNA aligns better with TRBJ2-1, so the J call may be wrong. In germline, CDR1 is LNHNV, CDR2 YYDKDF (reference sequence). CDR3 length: 17 amino acids.

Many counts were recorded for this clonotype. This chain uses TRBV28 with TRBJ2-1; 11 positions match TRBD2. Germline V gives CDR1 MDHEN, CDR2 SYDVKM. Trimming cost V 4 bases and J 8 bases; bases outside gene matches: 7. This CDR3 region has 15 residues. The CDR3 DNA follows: TGTGCCAGCAGTTCCCAACTAGCGGGGGCCCATGAGCAGTTCTTC. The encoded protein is CASSSQLAGAHEQFF.

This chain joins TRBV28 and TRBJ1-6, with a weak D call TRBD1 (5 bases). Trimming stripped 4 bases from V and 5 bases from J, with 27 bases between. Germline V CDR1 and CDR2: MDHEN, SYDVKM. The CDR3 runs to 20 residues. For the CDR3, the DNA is TGTGCCAGCAGTTCTAAGGTCCCCGGGGCCCCACAAAACAATAATTCACCCCTCCACTTT. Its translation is CASSSKVPGAPQNNNSPLHF.

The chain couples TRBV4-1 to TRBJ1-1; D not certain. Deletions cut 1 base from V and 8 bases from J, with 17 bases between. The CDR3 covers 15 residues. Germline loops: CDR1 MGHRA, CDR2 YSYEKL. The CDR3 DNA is TGCGCCAGCAGCCAAGGAGGAGTCGGCCGAAAAGAAGCTTTCTTT. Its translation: CASSQGGVGRKEAFF.

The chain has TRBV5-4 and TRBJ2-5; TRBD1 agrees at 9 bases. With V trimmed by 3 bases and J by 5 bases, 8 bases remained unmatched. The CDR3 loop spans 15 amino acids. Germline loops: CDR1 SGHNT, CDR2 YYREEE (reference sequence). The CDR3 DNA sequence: TGTGCCAGCAGCTCCTCGACAGGGGGTAGGGAGACCCAGTACTTC. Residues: CASSSSTGGRETQYF.

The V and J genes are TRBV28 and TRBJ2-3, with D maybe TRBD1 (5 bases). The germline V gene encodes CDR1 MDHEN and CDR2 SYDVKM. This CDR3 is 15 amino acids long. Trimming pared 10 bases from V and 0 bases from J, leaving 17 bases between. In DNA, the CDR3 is TGTGCCACGAACCTTCAGGGATCTAGCACAGATACGCAGTATTTT. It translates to CATNLQGSSTDTQYF.

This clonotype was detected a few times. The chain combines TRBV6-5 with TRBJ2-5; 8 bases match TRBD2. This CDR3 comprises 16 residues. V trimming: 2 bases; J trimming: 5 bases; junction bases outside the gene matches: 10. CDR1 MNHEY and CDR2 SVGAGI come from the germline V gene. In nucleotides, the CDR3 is TGTGCCAGCAGTTACCTCACTAGCGGTGAGAGGGAGACCCAGTACTTC. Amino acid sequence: CASSYLTSGERETQYF.

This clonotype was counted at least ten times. CDR3 sequence reads: CASSLRGQSPQYF. DNA for the CDR3: TGTGCCAGCAGTTTAAGAGGACAGTCACCCCAGTACTTC. The chain uses TRBV28 and TRBJ2-7; tentative D call: TRBD1 (6 bases). The germline V gene has CDR1 MDHEN and CDR2 SYDVKM. The CDR3 is made up of 13 amino acids. Trimming took off 2 bases at V and 10 bases at J, with 15 bases between the two ends.

In DNA, the CDR3 is TGTGCCAGCAGCCCCCCGACAGACGCCTACGAGCAGTACTTC. Protein product: CASSPPTDAYEQYF. This chain joins TRBV7-8 and TRBJ2-7; tentative D call: TRBD1 (5 bases). From germline, CDR1 is SGHVS and CDR2 FQNEAQ. The CDR3 is 14 residues long. The V end was cut by 5 bases, the J end by 2 bases, with 13 bases between.

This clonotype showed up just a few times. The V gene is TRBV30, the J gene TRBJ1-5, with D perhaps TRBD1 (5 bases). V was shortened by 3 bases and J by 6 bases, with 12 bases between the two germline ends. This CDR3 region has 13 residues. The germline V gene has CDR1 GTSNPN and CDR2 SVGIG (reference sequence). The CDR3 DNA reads TGTGCCTGGAGCCGGGACCCCGGTCAGCCCCAGCATTTT. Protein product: CAWSRDPGQPQHF.

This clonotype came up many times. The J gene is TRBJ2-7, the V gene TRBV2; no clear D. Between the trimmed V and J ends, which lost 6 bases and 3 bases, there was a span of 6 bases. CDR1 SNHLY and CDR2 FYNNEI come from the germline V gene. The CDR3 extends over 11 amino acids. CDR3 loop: CASRRNYEQYF. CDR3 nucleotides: TGTGCCAGCAGACGGAACTACGAGCAGTACTTC. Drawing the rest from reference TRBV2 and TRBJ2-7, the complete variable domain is EPEVTQTPSHQVTQMGQEVILRCVPISNHLYFYWYRQILGQKVEFLVSFYNNEISEKSEIFDDQFSVERPDGSNFTLKIRSTKLEDSAMYFCASRRNYEQYFGPGTRLTVT.

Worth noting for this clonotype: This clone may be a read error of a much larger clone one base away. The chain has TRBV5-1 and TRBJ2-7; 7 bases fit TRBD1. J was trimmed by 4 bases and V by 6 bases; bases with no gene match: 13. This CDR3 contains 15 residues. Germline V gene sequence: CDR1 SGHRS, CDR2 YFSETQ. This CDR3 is CASNAPDRPIYEQYF. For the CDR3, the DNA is TGCGCCAGCAACGCCCCGGACAGGCCGATTTACGAGCAGTACTTC.

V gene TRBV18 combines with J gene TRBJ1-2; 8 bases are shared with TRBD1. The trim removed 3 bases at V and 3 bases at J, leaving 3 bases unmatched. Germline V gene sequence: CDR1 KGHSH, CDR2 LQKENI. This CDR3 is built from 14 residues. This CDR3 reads CASSPDRADYGYTF. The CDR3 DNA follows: TGTGCCAGCTCACCGGACAGGGCGGACTATGGCTACACCTTC.

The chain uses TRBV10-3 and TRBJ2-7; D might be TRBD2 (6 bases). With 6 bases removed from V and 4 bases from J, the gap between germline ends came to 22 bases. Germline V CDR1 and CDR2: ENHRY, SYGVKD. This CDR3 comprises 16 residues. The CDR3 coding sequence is TGTGCCATCAGGGATACCTCTAGCGCTTCCACATACGAGCAGTACTTC. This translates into CAIRDTSSASTYEQYF.

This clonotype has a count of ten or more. This CDR3 reads CAIRTGDPNYGYTF. The CDR3 coding sequence is TGTGCCATCCGGACAGGGGACCCTAACTATGGCTACACCTTC. V gene TRBV27 combines with J gene TRBJ1-2; 9 bases align to TRBD1. Germline loops: CDR1 MNHEY, CDR2 SMNVEV (reference sequence). The junction had 6 bases not matched to a gene; V was cut back by 10 bases and J by 0 bases. CDR3 size: 14 residues.

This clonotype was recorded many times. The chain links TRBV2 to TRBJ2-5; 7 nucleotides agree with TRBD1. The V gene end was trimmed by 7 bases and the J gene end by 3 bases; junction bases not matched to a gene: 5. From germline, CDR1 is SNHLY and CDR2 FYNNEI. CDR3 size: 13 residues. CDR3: CASNGQVEETQYF. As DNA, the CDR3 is TGTGCCAGCAACGGACAGGTTGAAGAGACCCAGTACTTC.

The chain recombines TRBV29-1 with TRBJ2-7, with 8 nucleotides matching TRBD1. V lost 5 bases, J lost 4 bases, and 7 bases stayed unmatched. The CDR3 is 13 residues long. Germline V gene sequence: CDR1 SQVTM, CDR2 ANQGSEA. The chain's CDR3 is CSVRRTGTYEQYF. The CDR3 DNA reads TGCAGCGTTAGGCGGACAGGGACATACGAGCAGTACTTC.